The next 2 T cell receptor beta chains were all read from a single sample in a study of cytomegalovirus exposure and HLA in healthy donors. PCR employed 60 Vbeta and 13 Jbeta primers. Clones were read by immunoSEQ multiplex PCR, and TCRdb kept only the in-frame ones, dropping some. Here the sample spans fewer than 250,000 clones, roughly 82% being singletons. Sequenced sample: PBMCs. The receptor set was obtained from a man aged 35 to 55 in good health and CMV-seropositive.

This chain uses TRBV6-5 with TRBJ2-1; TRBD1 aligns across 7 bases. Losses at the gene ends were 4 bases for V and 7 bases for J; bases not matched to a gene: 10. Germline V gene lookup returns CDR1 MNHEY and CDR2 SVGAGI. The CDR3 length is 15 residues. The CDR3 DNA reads TGTGCCAGCAGTTTTGGACAGGCGGCAGGTAATGAGCAGTTCTTC. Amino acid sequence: CASSFGQAAGNEQFF.

The CDR3 reads CASSEDRGRGIGYGYTF. The CDR3, as DNA: TGTGCCAGCAGTGAGGACAGGGGGAGAGGGATCGGCTATGGCTACACCTTC. V gene TRBV2 combines with J gene TRBJ1-2, with 10 bases that match TRBD1. From germline, CDR1 is SNHLY and CDR2 FYNNEI. V shed 3 bases and J 4 bases; nucleotides not matched to a gene: 11. The CDR3 runs 17 residues.